The TCR beta chain under discussion was sequenced for a study of blood T cell repertoires in COVID-19 (dated by TCRdb to 2019 to 2021). General notes on the study: Samples covering the acute and convalescent phases of COVID-19 were provided by collaborators in the United States, Italy and Spain. The prospective study material was composed of cDNA or gDNA derived from T cells, B-cell-depleted T cells, or PBMCs. The dataset comprised deeply sampled blood TCRbeta repertoires from subjects exposed to, actively infected with, or recovered from COVID-19. The repertoires were made available in a free public database intended to serve as a resource for research on the immune response to SARS-CoV-2. Samples were obtained from the ongoing ImmuneRACE study (first 160 participants) and from some 1,200 subjects provided by 6 global collaborators. Sample metadata almost always included a de-identified subject ID, COVID-19 status, age in years and sex. Where HLA class I and class II types were available, the types were taken from metadata supplied by the sample provider, not from assay-based typing.

Whole blood was collected in K2EDTA tubes by collaborating institutions according to the institutions' own protocols. For TCRbeta analysis, collaborators shipped samples as frozen whole blood, isolated PBMCs, or DNA extracted from either of those sample types. Concerning this clone: Which antigen it targets is not known. At one of its ends the junction is not consistent with the germline gene, which may arise from a read error.

TCRbeta CDR3 regions were amplified from genomic DNA using the immunoSEQ Assay, a bias-controlled multiplex PCR. In the authors' own workflow: The number of nucleated cells in each sample was estimated by amplification of reference gene primers within the assay. To quantify the absolute abundance of each unique TCRbeta CDR3 rearrangement, sequence reads were collapsed and filtered. For each sample, productive Simpson clonality was calculated as the square root of Simpson's diversity index across productive rearrangements. Held by TCRdb, this immuneACCESS table contains in-frame sequences only and omits some clones. Under half of the omission traces to an unresolved V gene where checked; the cause of the rest is unknown. That table is the source of V, J and clone size, and D and trimming were worked out from the DNA. The sample table contains fewer than 200,000 clones; only one count was recorded for 80% to 90% of them. The ten largest clonotypes hold roughly 9.1% of the sample.

The paper as a whole reports these results and caveats: The amount of clinical and demographic metadata varied by source and participant and was provided uncurated.

The cysteine opens and the phenylalanine closes a CDR3 of 11 amino acids. Of the read, only the CDR3 DNA is kept; its 33 bases are in frame from base 1. Taken from the germline V gene, the CDR1 and CDR2 loops are SGHVS and FNYEAQ. Rearrangement joined TRBV7-6 to TRBJ1-2, with no confidently assigned D gene. This sequence originates from a man between 45 and 60 years old with active or convalescent COVID-19. Sequencing was done on a sample of peripheral blood. CDR3 sequence: CANSLTEGYTF. The nucleotides read TGTGCCAACAGCTTAACCGAGGGCTACACCTTC.